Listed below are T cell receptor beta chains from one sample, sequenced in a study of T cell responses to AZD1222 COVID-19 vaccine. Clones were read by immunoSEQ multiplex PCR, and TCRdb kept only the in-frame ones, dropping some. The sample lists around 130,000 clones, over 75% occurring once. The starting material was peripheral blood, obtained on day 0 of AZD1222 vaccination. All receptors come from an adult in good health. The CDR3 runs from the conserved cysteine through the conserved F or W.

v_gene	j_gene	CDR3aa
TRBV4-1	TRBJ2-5	CASSQGLAGGGRETQYF
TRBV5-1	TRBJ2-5	CASSLVQGGQETQYF
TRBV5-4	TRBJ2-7	CASSLAPGSQYYEQYF
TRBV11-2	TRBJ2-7	CASTIPGTSGRSYEQYF
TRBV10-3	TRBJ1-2	CAISEAGQDHYGYTF
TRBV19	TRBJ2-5	CASRPGTQETQYF
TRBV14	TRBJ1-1	CASSQRLYTEAFF
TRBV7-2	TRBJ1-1	CASSLGRVRATEAFF
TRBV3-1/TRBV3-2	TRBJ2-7	CASSQESTSGSRTYEQYF
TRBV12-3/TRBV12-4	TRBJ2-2	CASSITGGGELFF
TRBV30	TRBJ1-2	CAWSTATGYTF
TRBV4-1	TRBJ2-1	CASSQDTEQFF
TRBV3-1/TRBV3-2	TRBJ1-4	CASSQWYQGDEKLFF
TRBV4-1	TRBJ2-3	CASSQEQGALTDTQYF
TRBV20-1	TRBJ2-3	CSASFNTDTQYF
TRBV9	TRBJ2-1	CASSGQPGLNNEQFF
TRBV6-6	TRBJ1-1	CASSYERQGGTEAFF
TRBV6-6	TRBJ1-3	CASSYGPAGPGNTIYF
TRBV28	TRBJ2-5	CASSLVRGQETQYF
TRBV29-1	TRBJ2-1	CSVDSSAFYNEQFF
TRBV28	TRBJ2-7	CASTPVGYEQYF
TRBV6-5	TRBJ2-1	CASSANFEQFF
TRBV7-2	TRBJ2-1	CASSLREPSGSYNEQFF